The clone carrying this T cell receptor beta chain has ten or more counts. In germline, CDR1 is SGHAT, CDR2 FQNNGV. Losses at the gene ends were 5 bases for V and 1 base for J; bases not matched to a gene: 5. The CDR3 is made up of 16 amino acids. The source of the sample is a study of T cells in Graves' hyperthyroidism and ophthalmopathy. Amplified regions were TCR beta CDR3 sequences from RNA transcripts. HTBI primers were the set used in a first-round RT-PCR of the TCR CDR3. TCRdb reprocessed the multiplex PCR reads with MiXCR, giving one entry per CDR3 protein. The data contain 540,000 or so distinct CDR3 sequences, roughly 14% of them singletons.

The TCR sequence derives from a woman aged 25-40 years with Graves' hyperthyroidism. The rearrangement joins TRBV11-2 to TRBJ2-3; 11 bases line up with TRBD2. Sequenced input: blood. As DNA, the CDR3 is TGTGCCAGCAGCAGTATAGCGGGAGGGCGCACAGATACGCAGTATTTT. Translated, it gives CASSSIAGGRTDTQYF.